One sample yielded the 30 T cell receptor beta chains listed below, sequenced in a study of spatial heterogeneity in lung cancer. As for time point: blood at routine non-recurrence follow-up after resection. Whole RNA was taken from tumor, nontumor lung or frozen PBMC; it was then sequenced unsorted. TCRdb redid the calling of the 5' RACE reads with MiXCR, one entry per CDR3 protein. The sample contains 95,000 to 130,000 distinct CDR3 sequences, less than 15% of which appear only once. The sequenced sample was PBMCs, obtained at follow-up. Receptors originate from a male donor with early-stage non-small cell lung cancer.

This clonotype was detected ten times or more. V usage is TRBV7-2 and J usage is TRBJ2-3; D gene uncertain. CDR1 is SGHTA, CDR2 FQGNSA, per germline. V dropped 5 bases and J dropped 4 bases, with 10 bases sitting between them. The CDR3 runs to 13 residues. CDR3 in amino acids: CASSPGSADTQYF. CDR3 nucleotides: TGTGCCAGCAGCCCCGGATCCGCAGATACGCAGTATTTT. Full variable domain (missing parts from reference TRBV7-2 and TRBJ2-3): GAGVSQSPSNKVTEKGKDVELRCDPISGHTALYWYRQSLGQGLEFLIYFQGNSAPDKSGLPSDRFSAERTGGSVSTLTIQRTQQEDSAVYLCASSPGSADTQYFGPGTRLTVL.

This clonotype was counted only a few times. This chain uses TRBV6-5 with TRBJ1-2; D ambiguous. CDR1 and CDR2 from the germline V gene are MNHEY and SVGAGI. CDR3 length: 14 residues. The ends were cut back, 2 bases at V and 4 bases at J, with 11 bases in the middle. CDR3 sequence: CASSYNREGYGYTF. CDR3 in DNA: TGTGCCAGCAGTTACAATAGGGAGGGCTATGGCTACACCTTC.

CDR3 nucleotide sequence: TGTGCCAGTGGCGCCGTTTCTACGGGGGCCAACGTCCTGACTTTC. Protein sequence: CASGAVSTGANVLTF. The chain recombines TRBV19 with TRBJ2-6; D gene ambiguous. This CDR3 is built from 15 residues. The V gene lost 8 bases and the J gene lost 4 bases, with 15 bases spanning the gap. Germline CDR1 is LNHDA and CDR2 is SQIVND (reference sequence).

The chain employs TRBV6-1 and TRBJ2-2; D perhaps matches TRBD1 (6 bases). The V gene lost 6 bases and the J gene lost 7 bases, with 24 bases spanning the gap. The CDR3 length is 17 residues. Per the germline V gene, CDR1 is MNHNS and CDR2 is SASEGT. CDR3 sequence: CASSVRTAQGPIGELFF. As DNA, the CDR3 is TGTGCCAGCAGCGTCCGTACGGCCCAGGGGCCGATCGGGGAGCTGTTTTTT.

The chain employs TRBV6-5 and TRBJ1-3, with a weak D call TRBD1 (5 bases). V lost 9 bases and J lost 0, with 15 bases in between. This CDR3 is 15 amino acids long. Germline V gene lookup returns CDR1 MNHEY and CDR2 SVGAGI. The CDR3 DNA reads TGTGCCAGTACAGGCAGGCAAGCCTCTGGAAACACCATATATTTT. Encoded protein: CASTGRQASGNTIYF.

V and J are TRBV5-1 and TRBJ1-3, with D perhaps TRBD1 (5 bases). CDR1 is SGHRS, CDR2 YFSETQ, per germline. The CDR3 extends over 16 amino acids. Trimming took off 3 bases at V and 0 bases at J, with 13 bases between the two ends. DNA of the CDR3: TGCGCCAGCAGCTCCCGGGGGGTCCACTCTGGAAACACCATATATTTT. Encoded protein: CASSSRGVHSGNTIYF.

This clonotype was seen only a few times. The gene calls are TRBV21-1 and TRBJ2-7; the D call TRBD1 from the table was never checked on the DNA. TRBV21-1 has pseudogene status. The CDR3 runs to 17 residues. CDR3 residues: CASSPSGSPGQMYEQYF. CDR3 DNA: TGTGCCAGCAGTCCAAGCGGTTCCCCGGGACAGATGTACGAGCAGTACTTC.

J is TRBJ2-7 and V is TRBV4-3, with 10 nucleotides matching TRBD2. V shed 2 bases, J shed 3 bases, and the junction held 1 base outside the gene matches. Germline CDR1 reads LGHNA; CDR2 reads YSLEER. The CDR3 is made up of 14 amino acids. The CDR3 reads CASSQSGGDYEQYF. The CDR3 region has the DNA TGCGCCAGCAGCCAAAGCGGGGGGGACTACGAGCAGTACTTC.

The chain links TRBV29-1 to TRBJ1-2; TRBD1 matches at 7 bases. In germline, CDR1 is SQVTM, CDR2 ANQGSEA. This CDR3 has 15 amino acids. J gave up 1 base and V 4 bases, and 9 bases lay outside the gene matches. The CDR3 loop reads CSVVTGLRSNYGYTF. The CDR3 region has the DNA TGCAGCGTTGTGACAGGGCTAAGAAGTAACTATGGCTACACCTTC.

This clonotype occurred many times. The chain employs TRBV20-1 and TRBJ1-5; TRBD1 agrees at 7 bases. Germline trimming cut 6 bases from V and 4 bases from J; bases unmatched to any gene: 9. The CDR3 consists of 14 residues. Germline loops: CDR1 DFQATT, CDR2 SNEGSKA (reference sequence). CDR3 sequence: CSAGRQGGNQPQHF. CDR3 nucleotides: TGCAGTGCGGGGAGACAGGGCGGGAATCAGCCCCAGCATTTT.

This rearrangement joins TRBV20-1 to TRBJ2-3, with D possibly matching TRBD1 (5 bases). Germline lookup yields CDR1 DFQATT and CDR2 SNEGSKA (reference sequence). Trimming removed 2 bases from V and 5 bases from J, with 5 bases in between. The CDR3 spans 11 residues. The CDR3 DNA is TGCAGTGCTAGAAGGGGAGATACGCAGTATTTT. It specifies CSARRGDTQYF.

This clonotype showed up many times. This CDR3 is CASSQGTGRANTEAFF. In DNA, the CDR3 is TGTGCCAGCAGCCAAGGGACAGGGAGGGCAAACACTGAAGCTTTCTTT. The V call is TRBV3-1, the J call TRBJ1-1, with 8 bases matching TRBD1. From germline, CDR1 is LGHDT and CDR2 YNNKEL (reference sequence). V was clipped by 1 base and J by 2 bases; unmatched bases: 6. This CDR3 is built from 16 residues.

Ten or more counts support this clonotype. The chain links TRBV6-5 to TRBJ2-7, with 8 bases fitting TRBD1. The CDR3 is 17 residues long. Germline-derived CDR1 and CDR2 are MNHEY and SVGAGI. V dropped 5 bases and J dropped 2; count of bases not matched to a gene: 14. This CDR3 is CASSTRQGNRGTYEQYF. For the CDR3, the DNA is TGTGCCAGCAGTACTCGACAGGGGAACAGAGGCACCTACGAGCAGTACTTC.

The count of this clonotype is one. The V call is TRBV24-1, the J call TRBJ2-3, with unresolved D. V was shortened by 3 bases and J by 5 bases, with 14 bases between the two germline ends. Per the germline V gene, CDR1 is KGHDR and CDR2 is SFDVKD. The CDR3 sequence is 15 residues long. The CDR3 is CATSDEFGRLDTQYF. CDR3 DNA sequence: TGTGCCACCAGTGATGAATTCGGACGGTTAGATACGCAGTATTTT.

The DNA for the CDR3 is TGTGCCAGCAGCAAGGTGACAGCTAACTATGGCTACACCTTC. Its protein product is CASSKVTANYGYTF. The chain has TRBV7-8 and TRBJ1-2; possibly TRBD1 for D (5 bases). Germline V gene lookup returns CDR1 SGHVS and CDR2 FQNEAQ. The CDR3 runs to 14 residues. The V and J ends lost 5 bases and 0 bases respectively, with 10 bases between them.

The gene calls are TRBV6-2 or TRBV6-3 and TRBJ2-1; D gene ambiguous. The CDR3 is 14 amino acids. V was clipped by 0 bases and J by 7 bases, with 10 bases between them. From germline, CDR1 is MNHEY and CDR2 SVGEGT. The CDR3 spells CASSYSRWVNEQFF. The CDR3 coding sequence is TGTGCCAGCAGTTACTCCCGGTGGGTAAATGAGCAGTTCTTC.

The rearrangement joins TRBV7-2 to TRBJ2-5; D is unresolved. The V end was cut by 1 base, the J end by 1 base, with 13 bases between. Germline V gene sequence: CDR1 SGHTA, CDR2 FQGNSA. The CDR3 extends over 16 amino acids. The CDR3 region is CASSLEYVAAQETQYF. CDR3 coding DNA: TGTGCCAGCAGCTTAGAGTACGTGGCAGCCCAAGAGACCCAGTACTTC.

The gene calls are TRBV10-3 and TRBJ2-7; weak D call: TRBD1 (5 bases). The V gene's germline CDR1 is ENHRY and CDR2 SYGVKD. The CDR3 contains 16 residues. Deletions cut 6 bases from V and 2 bases from J, with 20 bases between. The CDR3 nucleotides read TGTGCCATCAGCCAAGTACTTAGGACACAAGCCTACGAGCAGTACTTC. This gives the protein CAISQVLRTQAYEQYF.

The V and J genes are TRBV6-2 or TRBV6-3 and TRBJ1-5; perhaps TRBD1 as D (5 bases). CDR1 and CDR2 (germline): MNHEY, SVGEGT. The V and J ends lost 4 bases and 6 bases respectively, with 13 bases between them. CDR3 size: 14 residues. CDR3 loop: CASSSGGIGQPQHF. CDR3 sequence (DNA): TGTGCCAGCAGTTCCGGGGGGATCGGTCAGCCCCAGCATTTT.

This sequence joins TRBV4-2 and TRBJ1-6; D gene ambiguous. V lost 0 bases, J lost 10 bases, and 10 bases lay in between. This CDR3 spans 14 amino acids. Germline V gene data show CDR1 as LGHNA and CDR2 as YNFKEQ. The CDR3 bases are TGTGCCAGCAGCCAAGATGGGTTTAACTCACCCCTCCACTTT. This encodes CASSQDGFNSPLHF.

This clonotype showed up many times. The conserved final phenylalanine or tryptophan is absent from the CDR3, which likely points to a read error. The rearrangement uses TRBV7-8 and TRBJ1-5, with 7 bases identical to TRBD1. Unmatched junction bases numbered 5, after V lost 3 bases and J lost 3 bases. Germline CDR1 SGHVS, CDR2 FQNEAQ. There are 15 residues in the CDR3. The CDR3: CASSFSGQANQPQHS. DNA of the CDR3: TGTGCCAGCAGCTTCTCCGGACAGGCCAATCAGCCCCAGCATTCT.

This clonotype was counted only a few times. The rearrangement uses TRBV9 and TRBJ2-1; D is undetermined. CDR3 length: 13 residues. CDR1 and CDR2 from the germline V gene are SGDLS and YYNGEE. Trimming removed 1 base from V and 5 bases from J, with 7 bases in between. In DNA form, the CDR3 reads TGTGCCAGCAGCGTACGAGGAGACAATGAGCAGTTCTTC. Encoded protein: CASSVRGDNEQFF.

This clonotype was seen only a few times. CDR3 region: CSARSGQSRTQYF. CDR3 nucleotide sequence: TGCAGTGCTAGGTCCGGACAGTCAAGGACGCAGTATTTT. The chain has TRBV20-1 and TRBJ2-3; the D gene is possibly TRBD1 (6 bases). Germline V CDR1 and CDR2: DFQATT, SNEGSKA (reference sequence). V was trimmed by 3 bases and J by 9 bases, leaving 16 bases between them. This CDR3 comprises 13 residues.

This clonotype was seen a handful of times. This sequence joins TRBV2 and TRBJ2-7; D is unresolved. The CDR3 has 11 residues. Germline values: CDR1 SNHLY, CDR2 FYNNEI. Trimming removed 5 bases from V and 7 bases from J, with 9 bases in between. The chain's CDR3 is CASSFRTEQYF. In DNA form, the CDR3 reads TGTGCCAGCAGTTTTAGGACGGAGCAGTACTTC.

This clonotype was detected ten times or more. The chain uses TRBV7-8 and TRBJ2-1, with D maybe TRBD1 (6 bases). The CDR3 loop spans 16 amino acids. Trimming took off 4 bases at V and 2 bases at J, with 15 bases between the two ends. The germline V gene has CDR1 SGHVS and CDR2 FQNEAQ. As DNA, the CDR3 is TGTGCCAGCAGCTCTCTACGGACAGTGGCCTACAATGAGCAGTTCTTC. Translating gives CASSSLRTVAYNEQFF.

The rearrangement links TRBV28 to TRBJ2-7, with D tentatively TRBD1 or TRBD2 (5 bases each). Deletions cut 10 bases from V and 4 bases from J, with 17 bases between. Germline V gene lookup returns CDR1 MDHEN and CDR2 SYDVKM. The CDR3 extends over 13 amino acids. The CDR3, as DNA: TGTGCCACTGAGGGGACCACACAATACGAGCAGTACTTC. Protein product: CATEGTTQYEQYF.

The rearrangement uses TRBV27 and TRBJ2-3; no reliable D call. Germline CDR1 reads MNHEY; CDR2 reads SMNVEV (reference sequence). Trimming removed 3 bases at V and 0 bases at J, with 7 bases between. This CDR3 has 14 amino acids. The CDR3 loop is CASSFWASTDTQYF. The CDR3 bases are TGTGCCAGCAGTTTTTGGGCTAGCACAGATACGCAGTATTTT.

V and J are TRBV5-4 and TRBJ2-5; D ambiguous. V lost 0 bases, J lost 1 base, and 7 bases lay in between. This CDR3 is 14 amino acids long. Germline CDR1 and CDR2: SGHNT and YYREEE (reference sequence). The CDR3 spells CASSLGAVQETQYF. CDR3 DNA: TGTGCCAGCAGCTTGGGGGCCGTCCAAGAGACCCAGTACTTC.

This clonotype was seen more than once but under ten times. The rearrangement links TRBV20-1 to TRBJ2-3; D gene unclear. Germline V CDR1 and CDR2: DFQATT, SNEGSKA (reference sequence). This CDR3 spans 11 amino acids. The germline V and J ends were trimmed by 6 bases and 6 bases, with 10 bases remaining between them. The CDR3 DNA reads TGCAGTGCCCCTACTCGGGATACGCAGTATTTT. Protein: CSAPTRDTQYF.

This clonotype was seen ten or more times. The chain uses TRBV20-1 and TRBJ2-6; TRBD1 matches 9 bases. Losses at the gene ends were 3 bases for V and 0 bases for J; bases not matched to a gene: 9. The CDR3 loop spans 18 amino acids. Germline V lookup: CDR1 DFQATT, CDR2 SNEGSKA (reference sequence). In DNA, the CDR3 is TGCAGTGCTAGTGTCGGACAGGGGTCCGACTCTGGGGCCAACGTCCTGACTTTC. Translating it yields CSASVGQGSDSGANVLTF.